What follows are 24 T cell receptor beta chains derived from one specimen sequenced in a study of blood T cell repertoires in COVID-19. TCRdb's copy holds only in-frame clones and misses some; the assay was immunoSEQ multiplex PCR. The sample lists 75,000 to 95,000 clones, 78% occurring once. Sequenced: peripheral blood. The receptors were gathered from a man between 60 and 75 years old with COVID-19, enrolled during active disease.

The gene calls are TRBV9 and TRBJ2-3, with TRBD2 matching over 7 bases. The germline V gene has CDR1 SGDLS and CDR2 YYNGEE. Losses at the gene ends were 0 bases for V and 5 bases for J; bases not matched to a gene: 3. The CDR3 covers 14 residues. CDR3 amino acids: CASSVAGTKDTQYF. The CDR3 DNA follows: TGTGCCAGCAGCGTAGCGGGGACTAAAGATACGCAGTATTTT. Full variable domain (rest looked up from reference TRBV9 and TRBJ2-3): DSGVTQTPKHLITATGQRVTLRCSPRSGDLSVYWYQQSLDQGLQFLIQYYNGEERAKGNILERFSAQQFPDLHSELNLSSLELGDSALYFCASSVAGTKDTQYFGPGTRLTVL.

The genes are TRBV7-3 and TRBJ2-5, with a possible D match to TRBD1 (6 bases). Germline CDR1 and CDR2: SGHTA and FQGTGA. CDR3 length equals 13 residues. The V end was cut by 6 bases, the J end by 3 bases, with 11 bases between. CDR3 coding DNA: TGTGCCAGCAGTACCCAGGGGAAAGAGACCCAGTACTTC. This translates into CASSTQGKETQYF.

This clone was observed a single time. This chain uses TRBV5-4 with TRBJ2-1; TRBD2 matches at 12 bases. Germline trimming cut 4 bases from V and 1 base from J; bases unmatched to any gene: 9. This CDR3 spans 18 amino acids. CDR1 and CDR2 from the germline V gene are SGHNT and YYREEE (reference sequence). The CDR3 is CASSAKTSGGQSYNEQFF. The DNA of the CDR3 is TGTGCCAGCAGCGCTAAGACTAGCGGGGGTCAATCCTACAATGAGCAGTTCTTC.

This clone was found once. The gene calls are TRBV9 and TRBJ1-5, with TRBD1 matching 7 bases. The CDR3 contains 17 residues. The ends lost 3 bases at V and 5 bases at J; junction bases unmatched: 14. The germline V gene encodes CDR1 SGDLS and CDR2 YYNGEE. CDR3 DNA: TGTGCCAGCAGCGCCCCCCATACAGGGGACTGGTATCAGCCCCAGCATTTT. Protein: CASSAPHTGDWYQPQHF.

This chain links TRBV6-4 with TRBJ1-2; D may be TRBD1 (6 bases). The CDR3 loop spans 13 amino acids. Germline V gene lookup returns CDR1 MRHNA and CDR2 SNTAGT. V dropped 0 bases and J dropped 8 bases, with 10 bases sitting between them. The CDR3 DNA is TGTGCCAGCAGTGACTCTGGCAGGGGCGGCTACACCTTC. Its protein is CASSDSGRGGYTF.

This chain connects TRBV6-5 to TRBJ1-5; 10 bases map to TRBD1. Germline V gene sequence: CDR1 MNHEY, CDR2 SVGAGI. The J segment lost 6 bases and the V segment lost 6 bases, leaving 8 bases of the junction unmatched. This CDR3 comprises 15 residues. CDR3 sequence (DNA): TGTGCCAGCAGAAGGGACAGGGGATTAGGTCAGCCCCAGCATTTT. Translation gives CASRRDRGLGQPQHF.

The V gene is TRBV5-6, the J gene TRBJ2-1, with 7 bases that match TRBD1. Germline loops: CDR1 SGHDT, CDR2 YYEEEE. The CDR3 runs to 14 residues. V was pared by 5 bases and J by 8 bases, with 10 bases of the junction left unmatched. This chain's CDR3 is CASRGIQGQDEQFF. For the CDR3, the DNA is TGTGCCAGCAGAGGAATACAGGGGCAGGATGAGCAGTTCTTC.

V gene TRBV18 combines with J gene TRBJ2-5; D is perhaps TRBD2 (5 bases). The germline V gene has CDR1 KGHSH and CDR2 LQKENI. With 6 bases removed from V and 0 bases from J, the gap between germline ends came to 14 bases. The CDR3 is made up of 15 amino acids. CDR3 amino acids: CASSAHPGYQETQYF. The CDR3 region has the DNA TGTGCCAGCTCGGCTCATCCGGGGTACCAAGAGACCCAGTACTTC. The full variable domain, rest sourced from reference TRBV18 and TRBJ2-5, is NAGVMQNPRHLVRRRGQEARLRCSPMKGHSHVYWYRQLPEEGLKFMVYLQKENIIDESGMPKERFSAEFPKEGPSILRIQQVVRGDSAAYFCASSAHPGYQETQYFGPGTRLLVL.

A note on this clone: Mismatch with germline at one junction end may stem from a read error. The chain links TRBV7-2 to TRBJ1-1; TRBD1 is a possible D gene (5 bases). The CDR3 loop spans 14 amino acids. Germline loops: CDR1 SGHTA, CDR2 FQGNSA. CDR3 in amino acids: CASTLMGRDTEAFF. CDR3 DNA: TGTGCCAGCACCTTAATGGGCAGGGACACTGAAGCTTTCTTT. Full variable domain (rest looked up from reference TRBV7-2 and TRBJ1-1): GAGVSQSPSNKVTEKGKDVELRCDPISGHTALYWYRQSLGQGLEFLIYFQGNSAPDKSGLPSDRFSAERTGGSVSTLTIQRTQQEDSAVYLCASTLMGRDTEAFFGQGTRLTVV.

This clone was seen once. The gene calls are TRBV5-1 and TRBJ2-7; D ambiguous. Per germline, CDR1 SGHRS and CDR2 YFSETQ. The CDR3 runs 13 residues. V was pared by 7 bases and J by 1 base, with 12 bases between. In DNA, the CDR3 is TGCGCCAGCCCCTCGGAGTTTTCCTACGAGCAGTACTTC. This codes for CASPSEFSYEQYF.

In its sample, this clone was seen a few times. The rearrangement links TRBV6-5 to TRBJ2-1; D is ambiguous. Between the trimmed V and J ends, which lost 8 bases and 5 bases, there was a span of 4 bases. The germline gives CDR1 MNHEY, CDR2 SVGAGI. CDR3 length: 10 amino acids. CDR3 DNA: TGTGCCAGCTCAAACAATGAGCAGTTCTTC. This gives the protein CASSNNEQFF.

Only a few counts were recorded for this clone. The CDR3 DNA is TGTGCCAGCAGTGTCACCGGGACAGGAACACTCCCGCATTTT. Translating it yields CASSVTGTGTLPHF. The chain combines TRBV6-6 with TRBJ1-5; 8 bases line up with TRBD1. Germline CDR1 and CDR2: MNHNY and SVGAGI (reference sequence). V was pared by 5 bases and J by 15 bases, with 15 bases of the junction left unmatched. This CDR3 spans 14 amino acids.

The rearrangement links TRBV29-1 to TRBJ2-7; TRBD1 aligns across 8 bases. Germline CDR1 SQVTM, CDR2 ANQGSEA. Unmatched junction bases numbered 7, after V lost 3 bases and J lost 6 bases. The CDR3 spans 13 residues. The CDR3 DNA sequence: TGCAGCGTTGAGTCCCAGGGGGCGGGCGAGCAGTACTTC. Amino acids: CSVESQGAGEQYF.

V and J are TRBV5-4 and TRBJ2-3; 14 nucleotides align to TRBD2. Germline V gives CDR1 SGHNT, CDR2 YYREEE (reference sequence). The CDR3 has 17 residues. With 3 bases clipped from V and 4 bases from J, the junction kept 7 bases outside the gene matches. The CDR3 sequence: CASSSRTSGGPSDTQYF. The CDR3 DNA sequence: TGTGCCAGCAGCTCGAGGACTAGCGGGGGGCCCTCAGATACGCAGTATTTT.

V gene TRBV2 combines with J gene TRBJ2-1; D gene uncertain. V lost 4 bases and J lost 10, with 11 bases in between. Germline CDR1 reads SNHLY; CDR2 reads FYNNEI. This CDR3 spans 12 amino acids. The CDR3 region is CASSAAGYEQFF. CDR3 coding DNA: TGTGCCAGCAGTGCTGCCGGGTACGAGCAGTTCTTC. The variable domain in full, completed from reference TRBV2 and TRBJ2-1, reads EPEVTQTPSHQVTQMGQEVILRCVPISNHLYFYWYRQILGQKVEFLVSFYNNEISEKSEIFDDQFSVERPDGSNFTLKIRSTKLEDSAMYFCASSAAGYEQFFGPGTRLTVL.

The sample holds a few counts of this clone. The chain uses TRBV20-1 and TRBJ1-6, with D perhaps matching TRBD1 (5 bases). This CDR3 contains 13 residues. The germline CDR1 and CDR2 sequences are DFQATT and SNEGSKA (reference sequence). The V end was cut by 3 bases, the J end by 7 bases, with 10 bases between. CDR3 nucleotides: TGCAGTGCTAGTAGGCAGGGCAATTCACCCCTCCACTTT. Protein sequence: CSASRQGNSPLHF.

The chain combines TRBV6-5 with TRBJ1-3; D ambiguous. This CDR3 has 11 amino acids. Trimming pared 7 bases from V and 4 bases from J, leaving 5 bases between. Germline V gives CDR1 MNHEY, CDR2 SVGAGI. This CDR3 is CASILGNTIYF. CDR3 sequence (DNA): TGTGCCAGCATACTGGGAAACACCATATATTTT.

V usage is TRBV6-5 and J usage is TRBJ1-2; TRBD1 agrees at 7 bases. CDR1 is MNHEY and CDR2 is SVGAGI in the germline V gene. This CDR3 contains 15 residues. V dropped 3 bases and J dropped 4; count of bases not matched to a gene: 8. Here the CDR3 DNA reads TGTGCCAGCAGTTATTATTCGACAGGGCTCTATGGCTACACCTTC. Amino acids: CASSYYSTGLYGYTF.

The V and J genes are TRBV12-5 and TRBJ1-5; 7 bases fit TRBD1. Looked up from germline, CDR1 is LGHNT and CDR2 is FRNRAP. The CDR3 has 16 residues. After removal of 5 bases from V and 4 bases from J, the junction contained 11 bases not matched to a gene. CDR3 coding DNA: TGTGCTAGTGGTCCGGGACAGCCGCCACTAAATCAGCCCCAGCATTTT. Protein sequence: CASGPGQPPLNQPQHF. Full variable domain (missing parts from reference TRBV12-5 and TRBJ1-5): DARVTQTPRHKVTEMGQEVTMRCQPILGHNTVFWYRQTMMQGLELLAYFRNRAPLDDSGMPKDRFSAEMPDATLATLKIQPSEPRDSAVYFCASGPGQPPLNQPQHFGDGTRLSIL.

This chain links TRBV2 with TRBJ2-1; possible D gene TRBD2, 5 bases. The germline CDR1 and CDR2 sequences are SNHLY and FYNNEI. This CDR3 is 12 amino acids long. Between the trimmed V and J ends, which lost 4 bases and 14 bases, there was a span of 15 bases. CDR3: CASSGGLTNEFF. CDR3 sequence (DNA): TGTGCCAGCAGTGGTGGACTGACGAACGAGTTCTTC.

The chain combines TRBV2 with TRBJ2-5; no clear D. Trimming took off 7 bases at V and 2 bases at J, with 5 bases between the two ends. The CDR3 covers 11 residues. Germline V gene sequence: CDR1 SNHLY, CDR2 FYNNEI. CDR3 protein: CASILQETQYF. The CDR3 nucleotides are TGTGCCAGCATACTTCAAGAGACCCAGTACTTC. Using reference TRBV2 and TRBJ2-5 for the parts outside the CDR3, the full variable domain is EPEVTQTPSHQVTQMGQEVILRCVPISNHLYFYWYRQILGQKVEFLVSFYNNEISEKSEIFDDQFSVERPDGSNFTLKIRSTKLEDSAMYFCASILQETQYFGPGTRLLVL.

J is TRBJ2-7 and V is TRBV6-6; 8 positions match TRBD1. This CDR3 comprises 13 residues. CDR1 MNHNY and CDR2 SVGAGI come from the germline V gene (reference sequence). The trim removed 8 bases at V and 3 bases at J, leaving 6 bases unmatched. CDR3 amino acids: CASGNTGGYEQYF. DNA for the CDR3: TGTGCCAGCGGAAACACAGGGGGCTACGAGCAGTACTTC.

The chain links TRBV4-3 to TRBJ2-7; D perhaps matches TRBD1 (6 bases). The V gene lost 0 bases and the J gene lost 6 bases, with 12 bases spanning the gap. The germline V gene encodes CDR1 LGHNA and CDR2 YSLEER. The CDR3 spans 14 residues. CDR3: CASSQDGRGGEQYF. The CDR3 DNA is TGCGCCAGCAGCCAAGATGGCAGGGGCGGCGAGCAGTACTTC.

The chain recombines TRBV5-8 with TRBJ2-7; no firm D call. The CDR3 has 16 residues. From germline, CDR1 is SGHTS and CDR2 YDEGEE. Trimming shortened V by 3 bases and J by 1 base, and 17 bases separated the two germline ends. The CDR3 DNA follows: TGTGCCAGCAGCTCCCGCCACCCATCTAGATCCTACGAGCAGTACTTC. This sequence encodes CASSSRHPSRSYEQYF. Drawing the rest from reference TRBV5-8 and TRBJ2-7, the complete variable domain is EAGVTQSPTHLIKTRGQQATLRCSPISGHTSVYWYQQALGLGLQFLLWYDEGEERNRGNFPPRFSGRQFPNYSSELNVNALELEDSALYLCASSSRHPSRSYEQYFGPGTRLTVT.